Shown below are 27 T cell receptor beta chains from a single sample sequenced in a study of blood T cell repertoires in COVID-19. Sequenced by immunoSEQ multiplex PCR; TCRdb stores in-frame clones only, minus some. This sample yields about 40,000 clones, of which approximately 83% are seen a single time; roughly 2.6% belongs to the top ten. Sample: peripheral blood. These receptors came from an older woman with acute or convalescent COVID-19.

The rearrangement joins TRBV5-1 to TRBJ2-5; 8 nucleotides match TRBD2. The V gene end was trimmed by 0 bases and the J gene end by 1 base; junction bases not matched to a gene: 5. The CDR3 length is 16 residues. CDR1 SGHRS and CDR2 YFSETQ come from the germline V gene. In DNA form, the CDR3 reads TGCGCCAGCAGCTTGGCCAGCGGGGGATTCCAAGAGACCCAGTACTTC. This gives the protein CASSLASGGFQETQYF. The full variable domain, with the rest looked up from reference TRBV5-1 and TRBJ2-5, is KAGVTQTPRYLIKTRGQQVTLSCSPISGHRSVSWYQQTPGQGLQFLFEYFSETQRNKGNFPGRFSGRQFSNSRSEMNVSTLELGDSALYLCASSLASGGFQETQYFGPGTRLLVL.

V and J are TRBV6-5 and TRBJ1-5; D unclear. Germline-derived CDR1 and CDR2 are MNHEY and SVGAGI. The CDR3 spans 15 residues. With 8 bases removed from V and 0 bases from J, the gap between germline ends came to 14 bases. CDR3 loop: CASENQRNSNQPQHF. CDR3 nucleotide sequence: TGTGCCAGCGAAAATCAGCGAAATAGCAATCAGCCCCAGCATTTT.

J is TRBJ1-2 and V is TRBV30, with D unclear. V gave up 1 base and J gave up 4 bases, with 10 bases separating them. The CDR3 consists of 13 residues. CDR1 is GTSNPN and CDR2 is SVGIG in the germline V gene (reference sequence). CDR3 sequence: CAWSGSLIYGYTF. In DNA form, the CDR3 reads TGTGCCTGGAGTGGTTCACTGATCTATGGCTACACCTTC.

V is TRBV18 and J is TRBJ2-3; D not resolved. Trimming pared 0 bases from V and 2 bases from J, leaving 6 bases between. Germline CDR1 and CDR2: KGHSH and LQKENI. There are 14 residues in the CDR3. The CDR3 is CASSPPEATDTQYF. CDR3 nucleotide sequence: TGTGCCAGCTCACCACCTGAGGCCACAGATACGCAGTATTTT.

This chain connects TRBV4-2 to TRBJ1-2, with 12 bases that match TRBD1. The V and J ends lost 4 bases and 4 bases, in that order; junction bases with no gene match: 10. Per the germline V gene, CDR1 is LGHNA and CDR2 is YNFKEQ. CDR3 length: 17 residues. For the CDR3, the DNA is TGTGCCAGCAGCCTAGAGGGACAGGGGGCGCGCGGCTATGGCTACACCTTC. Protein: CASSLEGQGARGYGYTF.

This chain joins TRBV27 and TRBJ2-6; D remains unclear. The CDR3 sequence is 14 residues long. The germline V gene has CDR1 MNHEY and CDR2 SMNVEV (reference sequence). The CDR3 DNA reads as TGTGCGATCGCCAGTTTATCTGGGGCCAACGTCCTGACTTTC. Translation gives CAIASLSGANVLTF.

V and J are TRBV7-8 and TRBJ2-7; the D gene is possibly TRBD2 (7 bases). Trimming cost V 1 base and J 6 bases, with 10 bases left between them. The CDR3 runs to 13 residues. Germline CDR1 is SGHVS and CDR2 is FQNEAQ. As DNA, the CDR3 is TGTGCCAGCAGCTTAGGTAGGGGGGGCGAGCAGTACTTC. Translated, it gives CASSLGRGGEQYF.

The J gene is TRBJ1-5, the V gene TRBV30; the D gene is possibly TRBD1 (6 bases). Germline V gene data show CDR1 as GTSNPN and CDR2 as SVGIG (reference sequence). Between the trimmed V and J ends, which lost 0 bases and 7 bases, there was a span of 10 bases. The CDR3 spans 13 residues. CDR3 sequence: CAWSVQGRQPQHF. The CDR3 DNA reads as TGTGCCTGGAGTGTTCAGGGGAGACAGCCCCAGCATTTT.

The chain is built from TRBV24-1 and TRBJ2-1; D is unclear. Germline CDR1 and CDR2: KGHDR and SFDVKD. With 9 bases removed from V and 5 bases from J, the gap between germline ends came to 13 bases. The CDR3 is 13 amino acids. The CDR3 bases are TGTGCCACCCAAAATTCTATCCACAATGAGCAGTTCTTC. Its translation: CATQNSIHNEQFF.

The rearrangement joins TRBV9 to TRBJ1-6, with 9 bases matching TRBD1. Unmatched junction bases numbered 5, after V lost 0 bases and J lost 10 bases. The CDR3 length is 15 residues. From germline, CDR1 is SGDLS and CDR2 YYNGEE. The CDR3 sequence is CASSVAGTGTSPLHF. CDR3 bases: TGTGCCAGCAGCGTAGCAGGGACAGGGACATCACCCCTCCACTTT.

The chain is built from TRBV5-1 and TRBJ2-2, with D possibly TRBD2 on 5 matching bases. The V gene's germline CDR1 is SGHRS and CDR2 YFSETQ. Trimming shortened V by 5 bases and J by 6 bases, and 14 bases separated the two germline ends. The CDR3 length is 14 residues. CDR3 nucleotide sequence: TGCGCCAGCAGACGGGCGGGTCGCGCCGGGGAGCTGTTTTTT. It specifies CASRRAGRAGELFF.

The chain joins TRBV7-2 to TRBJ2-5, with a possible D match to TRBD1 (6 bases). The length of the CDR3 is 15 residues. The germline V gene encodes CDR1 SGHTA and CDR2 FQGNSA. Trimming removed 5 bases from V and 2 bases from J, with 15 bases in between. CDR3 region: CASSASYDRQETQYF. The CDR3 bases are TGTGCCAGCAGCGCCTCGTACGACAGGCAAGAGACCCAGTACTTC. The variable domain in full, completed from reference TRBV7-2 and TRBJ2-5, reads GAGVSQSPSNKVTEKGKDVELRCDPISGHTALYWYRQSLGQGLEFLIYFQGNSAPDKSGLPSDRFSAERTGGSVSTLTIQRTQQEDSAVYLCASSASYDRQETQYFGPGTRLLVL.

J is TRBJ1-2 and V is TRBV15; TRBD1 matches 9 bases. CDR3 length: 15 residues. Germline lookup yields CDR1 LNHNV and CDR2 YYDKDF (reference sequence). V lost 7 bases and J lost 8; bases outside the gene matches: 14. CDR3 amino acids: CATNINPGTGRGYTF. DNA for the CDR3: TGTGCCACCAACATCAATCCAGGGACAGGGCGCGGCTACACCTTC.

The chain is built from TRBV7-9 and TRBJ1-2; 9 bases map to TRBD1. Per germline, CDR1 SEHNR and CDR2 FQNEAQ (reference sequence). J gave up 4 bases and V 5 bases, and 8 bases lay outside the gene matches. This CDR3 has 15 amino acids. The CDR3 coding sequence is TGTGCCAGCAGCCCAGCCGGGACAGGGCCCTATGGCTACACCTTC. Its protein is CASSPAGTGPYGYTF.

The chain recombines TRBV5-1 with TRBJ2-3, with D possibly TRBD2 on 5 matching bases. Between the trimmed V and J ends, which lost 0 bases and 5 bases, there was a span of 10 bases. The CDR3 contains 14 residues. Germline V gives CDR1 SGHRS, CDR2 YFSETQ. The CDR3 region is CASSLALERDTQYF. As DNA, the CDR3 is TGCGCCAGCAGCTTGGCACTAGAAAGAGATACGCAGTATTTT.

A single count supports this clone. The chain is built from TRBV6-5 and TRBJ2-7, with 7 bases that match TRBD1. After removal of 6 bases from V and 5 bases from J, the junction contained 13 bases not matched to a gene. The CDR3 is made up of 15 amino acids. Germline values: CDR1 MNHEY, CDR2 SVGAGI. The CDR3 region has the DNA TGTGCCAGCAGGAAGTCCGGGACAGAGGGAGACGAGCAGTACTTC. Its translation is CASRKSGTEGDEQYF.

The chain links TRBV3-1 (or the pseudogene TRBV3-2) to TRBJ2-1; TRBD1 matches at 8 bases. CDR1 LGHDT and CDR2 YNNKEL come from the germline V gene (reference sequence). V shed 4 bases and J 7 bases; nucleotides not matched to a gene: 15. The CDR3 spans 17 residues. CDR3 loop: CASSPSPGTGEWNEQFF. CDR3 nucleotides: TGTGCCAGCAGCCCTTCTCCCGGGACAGGAGAATGGAATGAGCAGTTCTTC.

The gene calls are TRBV2 and TRBJ2-2, with 8 bases fitting TRBD2. V shed 7 bases, J shed 6 bases, and the junction held 19 bases outside the gene matches. The CDR3 consists of 18 residues. Germline assignment: CDR1 SNHLY and CDR2 FYNNEI. The CDR3 sequence is CASTTLDAGGELAGELFF. CDR3 DNA: TGTGCCAGCACCACCCTAGACGCGGGAGGAGAACTGGCCGGGGAGCTGTTTTTT.

The chain carries TRBV5-1 and TRBJ2-7, with 10 bases lining up with TRBD2. The germline CDR1 and CDR2 sequences are SGHRS and YFSETQ. CDR3 length: 16 amino acids. Trimming took 0 bases from V and 3 from J; bases not matched to a gene: 6. CDR3 sequence reads: CASSLEPSGSFYEQYF. CDR3 DNA: TGCGCCAGCAGCTTGGAACCTAGCGGGAGTTTCTACGAGCAGTACTTC.

CDR3 nucleotide sequence: TGTGCCAGCAGTAACCAAAGAATCGAGTTCTCTGGCTACACCTTC. This gives the protein CASSNQRIEFSGYTF. V gene TRBV6-5 combines with J gene TRBJ1-2; D unclear. From germline, CDR1 is MNHEY and CDR2 SVGAGI. V gave up 5 bases and J gave up 7 bases, with 20 bases separating them. The CDR3 spans 15 residues.

This clone has only one observation. The V and J genes are TRBV21-1 and TRBJ2-5; the table's D call TRBD1 went unverified against the DNA. TRBV21-1 constitutes a pseudogene. This CDR3 has 14 residues. The CDR3 loop reads CASFPEGGQETQYF. CDR3 sequence (DNA): TGTGCCAGCTTCCCGGAAGGGGGTCAAGAGACCCAGTACTTC.

The chain links TRBV7-8 to TRBJ2-7, with 11 bases aligning to TRBD2. From germline, CDR1 is SGHVS and CDR2 FQNEAQ. V dropped 4 bases and J dropped 2; count of bases not matched to a gene: 4. The length of the CDR3 is 15 residues. As DNA, the CDR3 is TGTGCCAGCAGCTCGACTAGCGGGGTACCCTACGAGCAGTACTTC. This encodes CASSSTSGVPYEQYF.

The CDR3 loop reads CASSIQTGQGTTVYEQYF. The DNA of the CDR3 is TGCGCCAGCAGCATACAAACGGGACAGGGAACGACCGTCTACGAGCAGTACTTC. The J gene is TRBJ2-7, the V gene TRBV5-1; 9 bases fit TRBD1. This CDR3 has 18 amino acids. V was pared by 4 bases and J by 3 bases, with 17 bases of the junction left unmatched. Germline V lookup: CDR1 SGHRS, CDR2 YFSETQ.

CDR3 nucleotides: TGCGCCAGCAGCCAAGGTCCATCCGATACGCAGTATTTT. Translation gives CASSQGPSDTQYF. The chain couples TRBV4-1 to TRBJ2-3; D is unresolved. The CDR3 spans 13 residues. Germline V CDR1 and CDR2: MGHRA, YSYEKL. V lost 1 base and J lost 6, with 8 bases in between.

This sequence joins TRBV4-2 and TRBJ1-2; D not resolved. With 0 bases removed from V and 4 bases from J, the gap between germline ends came to 6 bases. This CDR3 is 13 amino acids long. Germline CDR1 reads LGHNA; CDR2 reads YNFKEQ. CDR3 residues: CASSQESRYGYTF. CDR3 nucleotides: TGTGCCAGCAGCCAAGAAAGCCGCTATGGCTACACCTTC.

This rearrangement joins TRBV29-1 to TRBJ1-5; D not resolved. With 4 bases removed from V and 2 bases from J, the gap between germline ends came to 9 bases. Per the germline V gene, CDR1 is SQVTM and CDR2 is ANQGSEA. The CDR3 is 13 residues long. CDR3 sequence: CSVGGFGNQPQHF. DNA of the CDR3: TGCAGCGTTGGCGGGTTTGGCAATCAGCCCCAGCATTTT.

CDR3 bases: TGCAGCGTGGCCGCACTAGTCCGTCCAGATACGCAGTATTTT. Translation: CSVAALVRPDTQYF. V and J are TRBV29-1 and TRBJ2-3; D may be TRBD2 (5 bases). The CDR3 consists of 14 residues. CDR1 and CDR2 from the germline V gene are SQVTM and ANQGSEA. Between the trimmed V and J ends, which lost 6 bases and 4 bases, there was a span of 17 bases.